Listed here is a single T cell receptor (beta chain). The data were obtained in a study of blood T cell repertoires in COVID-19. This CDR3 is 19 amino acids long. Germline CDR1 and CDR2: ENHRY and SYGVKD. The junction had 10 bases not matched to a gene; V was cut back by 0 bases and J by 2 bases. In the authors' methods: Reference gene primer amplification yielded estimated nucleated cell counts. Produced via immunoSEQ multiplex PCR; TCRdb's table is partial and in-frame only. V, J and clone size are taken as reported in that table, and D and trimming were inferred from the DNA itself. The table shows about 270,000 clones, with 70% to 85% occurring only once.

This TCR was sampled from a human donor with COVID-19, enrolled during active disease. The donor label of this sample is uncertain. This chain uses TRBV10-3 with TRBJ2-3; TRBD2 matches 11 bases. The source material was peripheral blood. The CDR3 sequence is CAISESFSVAGGPTDTQYF. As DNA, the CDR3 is TGTGCCATCAGTGAGTCTTTTTCGGTAGCGGGAGGGCCCACAGATACGCAGTATTTT.